This T cell receptor (beta chain) was sequenced for a study of blood T cell repertoires in COVID-19. The overall study: Material from acute and convalescent COVID-19 was sourced from the United States, Italy and Spain. T cells, B-cell-depleted T cells, or PBMCs supplied cDNA or gDNA.

Original methodology: Amplification from reference gene primers served as the basis for estimated nucleated cell counts. TCRdb's table, derived via immunoSEQ multiplex PCR, lists solely in-frame clones and lacks some. D and trimming come from the DNA, and the V and J calls and clone size come from that table. This table has 430,000 or so clones, 70% to 90% appearing once. This clone was counted a few times. Trimming shortened V by 1 base and J by 1 base, and 8 bases separated the two germline ends. Germline lookup yields CDR1 SGHAT and CDR2 FQNNGV. This CDR3 is built from 14 residues. Participants, about 18 to 100 years old, spanned 25 or so US areas.

The material sequenced was PBMCs or T cells enriched from blood (not recorded which). The chain carries TRBV11-2 and TRBJ2-7, with D tentatively TRBD1 (5 bases). This receptor was obtained from a woman younger than 30 who had been exposed to COVID-19. CDR3 region: CASSLVQGSYEQYF. The CDR3 DNA sequence: TGTGCCAGCAGCTTAGTCCAGGGATCCTACGAGCAGTACTTC.